Below, one TCR beta chain is given with its context. The sample originates from a study of blood T cell repertoires in COVID-19. Study as a whole: Nucleic acid was either cDNA or gDNA, and it came from T cells, B-cell-depleted T cells, or PBMCs.

Germline assignment: CDR1 MNHEY and CDR2 SMNVEV (reference sequence). CDR3 length: 14 residues. Trimming cost V 6 bases and J 2 bases, with 8 bases left between them. Clones were read by immunoSEQ multiplex PCR, and TCRdb kept only the in-frame ones, dropping some. The table shows 470,000 or so clones, with 80% to 90% occurring only once. The chain is built from TRBV27 and TRBJ1-6; weak D call: TRBD1 (5 bases). Material for sequencing was peripheral blood. The receptor's source is a woman aged 30 to 39 with acute or convalescent COVID-19. In DNA form, the CDR3 reads TGTGCCAGCAGCTTGGACACCTATAATTCACCCCTCCACTTT. It specifies CASSLDTYNSPLHF.